Sequencing of this T cell receptor (beta chain) was carried out in a study of CD8+ T cells in alopecia areata. The study's findings and limits: Scalp sample sequencing also detects resident alphabeta T cells of normal skin. In lesional scalp, particularly from alopecia totalis/universalis, clonality was higher than in normal scalp.

As the sequencing template, cDNA was produced by extracting RNA and reverse transcribing it. Clones were sequenced by immunoSEQ multiplex PCR, and TCRdb holds only the in-frame ones, with some missing. The repertoire holds about 120,000 clones, with around 61% as singletons. CDR3 length equals 15 residues. Germline loops: CDR1 SGHRS, CDR2 YFSETQ. V was pared by 0 bases and J by 0 bases, with 8 bases between. A note on this clone: The antigen is undetermined.

PBMCs, the starting material, were the source of sorted CD4+ and CD8+ T cells. This TCR came from a human donor in good health. This chain links TRBV5-1 with TRBJ2-3; D gene unclear. Source material: CD4+ T cells sorted from blood. CDR3 DNA sequence: TGCGCCAGCAGCTTGGGATTGCCTAGCACAGATACGCAGTATTTT. Translated: CASSLGLPSTDTQYF.